The entry below gives a single TCR beta chain sequence along with its context. This specimen belongs to a study of control samples from healthy donors and cancer patients. Profiling relied on immunoSEQ multiplex PCR, and the TCRdb table lists in-frame clones only, not all of them. The sample yields about 170,000 clones, around 93% seen once. V was trimmed by 1 base and J by 4 bases, leaving 17 bases between them. CDR1 is SEHNR and CDR2 is FQNEAQ in the germline V gene (reference sequence). The CDR3 consists of 17 residues. The chain carries TRBV7-9 and TRBJ1-3; TRBD1 is a possible D gene (5 bases). The sequence was obtained from a woman between 55 and 75 years old in good health. Sequencing was carried out using blood. In DNA form, the CDR3 reads TGTGCCAGCAGCTTAGTGCCCAGGGCCGGTGCCGGAAACACCATATATTTT. Its translation is CASSLVPRAGAGNTIYF.